Listed below are T cell receptor beta chains from one sample, sequenced in a study of radiation and T cells in renal cell carcinoma. Clones were sequenced by immunoSEQ multiplex PCR, and TCRdb holds only the in-frame ones, with some missing. This sample carries about 130,000 clones, about four fifths of them seen once, and the ten largest clones take around 6.1%. The material was blood, obtained from a patient whose treatment included radiotherapy and nephrectomy. The receptors here all came from a man aged 50 to 60 with renal cell carcinoma. Both conserved end residues are part of each CDR3. A D gene is named only where the DNA matches it firmly. A row's size may be missing; if present it is once, few, many or a size class.

CASSSTGIQSTQYF	TGTGCCAGCAGCTCGACTGGGATACAATCGACCCAGTACTTC	few	TRBJ2-5	TRBV7-2	NA
CASSLNQGTEAFF	TGTGCCAGCTCCCTTAACCAAGGGACTGAAGCTTTCTTT	NA	TRBJ1-1	TRBV18	NA
CASSGTVNNEKLFF	TGTGCCAGCAGTGGGACAGTCAATAATGAAAAACTGTTTTTT	NA	TRBJ1-4	TRBV6-1	NA
CASSQVRESMNTEAFF	TGCGCCAGCAGCCAAGTCAGGGAGTCAATGAACACTGAAGCTTTCTTT	NA	TRBJ1-1	TRBV4-1	NA
CASSPGYEQYF	TGTGCCAGCAGTCCAGGCTATGAGCAGTACTTC	NA	TRBJ2-7	TRBV2	NA
CASSYSPSGNTIYF	TGTGCCAGCAGTTACTCTCCATCTGGAAACACCATATATTTT	many	TRBJ1-3	TRBV6-5	NA
CASSQDTHGLNQPQHF	TGTGCCAGCAGCCAAGATACCCATGGGCTGAATCAGCCCCAGCATTTT	NA	TRBJ1-5	TRBV4-2	NA
CASSLVRGNTEAFF	TGCGCCAGCAGCTTGGTACGCGGGAACACTGAAGCTTTCTTT	NA	TRBJ1-1	TRBV5-1	NA
CASSQDLAPYEQYF	TGTGCCAGCAGCCAAGACCTAGCACCATACGAGCAGTACTTC	NA	TRBJ2-7	TRBV4-2	NA
CASSSGESPLHF	TGCGCCAGCAGCAGCGGGGAATCACCCCTCCACTTT	NA	TRBJ1-6	TRBV5-1	NA
CASSLVGTYEQYF	TGTGCCAGCAGCTTAGTCGGCACCTACGAGCAGTACTTC	NA	TRBJ2-7	TRBV11-1	NA
CASSLIVAGSSPDTQYF	TGTGCCAGCAGTTTAATAGTTGCAGGCTCCTCCCCAGATACGCAGTATTTT	NA	TRBJ2-3	TRBV28	NA
CASSLRGQRTEAFF	TGTGCCAGCAGCTTAAGGGGGCAACGCACTGAAGCTTTCTTT	NA	TRBJ1-1	TRBV7-2	TRBD1
CASSLRDRANIQYF	TGTGCCAGCAGCTTACGGGACAGGGCGAACATTCAGTACTTC	NA	TRBJ2-4	TRBV7-2	TRBD1
CASSSRGRGRSYEQYF	TGTGCCAGCAGCTCCAGGGGCCGGGGGCGCTCCTACGAGCAGTACTTC	NA	TRBJ2-7	TRBV13	NA
CASSIWTGAGGTEAFF	TGTGCCAGTAGTATCTGGACAGGGGCCGGGGGCACTGAAGCTTTCTTT	NA	TRBJ1-1	TRBV19	TRBD1
CAISELSTAGHEQYF	TGTGCCATCAGTGAGTTGTCAACAGCGGGCCACGAGCAGTACTTC	NA	TRBJ2-7	TRBV10-3	NA
CASSVVGSRSYNEQFF	TGTGCCAGCAGCGTAGTAGGGAGTAGGTCCTACAATGAGCAGTTCTTC	NA	TRBJ2-1	TRBV9	NA
CASSAGDYGYTF	TGTGCCAGCAGCGCAGGGGACTATGGCTACACCTTC	NA	TRBJ1-2	TRBV6-1	NA